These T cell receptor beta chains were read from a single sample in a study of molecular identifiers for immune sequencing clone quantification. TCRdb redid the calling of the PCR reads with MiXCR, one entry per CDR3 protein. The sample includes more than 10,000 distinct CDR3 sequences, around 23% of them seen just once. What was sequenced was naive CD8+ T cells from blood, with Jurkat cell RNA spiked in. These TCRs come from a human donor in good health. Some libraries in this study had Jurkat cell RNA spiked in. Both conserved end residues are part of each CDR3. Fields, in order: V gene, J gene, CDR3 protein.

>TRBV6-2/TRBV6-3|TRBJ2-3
CASVKAESQYF
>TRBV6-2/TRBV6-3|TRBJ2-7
CASTPGGEQYF
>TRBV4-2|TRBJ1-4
CASSQGQGREKLFF
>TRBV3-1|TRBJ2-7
CAGEGPSYEQYF
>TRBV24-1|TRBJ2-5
CATSDFRETQYF
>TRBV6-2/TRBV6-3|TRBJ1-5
CARSDRAPHQPQHF
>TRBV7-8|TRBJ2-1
CASSPLGVGYNGQFF
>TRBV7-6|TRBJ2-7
CASSRGQGPAVSSYEQYF
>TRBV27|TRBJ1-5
CASRSSGNQPQHF
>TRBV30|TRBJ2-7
CAWRLAGEYEQYF
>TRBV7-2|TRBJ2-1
CASSLVGQGTFGDNEQFF
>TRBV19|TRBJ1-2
CASTRGTENYGYTF
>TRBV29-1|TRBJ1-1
CSVWAGAGTEAFF
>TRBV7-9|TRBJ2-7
CASSPGRLGLNSYEQYF
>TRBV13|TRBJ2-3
CASSLGGWASLDTQYF
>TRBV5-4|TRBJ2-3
CASSLGLAPDTQYF
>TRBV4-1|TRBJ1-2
CASSQEGGGLNYGYTF
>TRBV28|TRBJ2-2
CASSRDRGLGTGELFF
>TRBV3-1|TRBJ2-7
CASSPTGPLSYEQYF
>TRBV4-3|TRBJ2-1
CASSRDRGPYNEQFF
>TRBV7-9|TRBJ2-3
CASSLARAGGPSDTQYF
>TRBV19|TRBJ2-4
CASSMGSRGAKNIQYF
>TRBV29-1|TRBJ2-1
CSVKGRKLSYNEQFF
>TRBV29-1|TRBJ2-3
CSAYSGTQYF
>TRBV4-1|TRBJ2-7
CASSQTGTRDYEQYF
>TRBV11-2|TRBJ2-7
CASSYDNYEQYF
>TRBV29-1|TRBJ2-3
CSVETHRWGGGPDTQYF
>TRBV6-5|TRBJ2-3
CASWGYHTDTPCF
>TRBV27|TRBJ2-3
CASSLSPPTDTQYF
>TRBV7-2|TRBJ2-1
CASSLQPHNAQFF
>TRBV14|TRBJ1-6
CASSQVTGTSSYNSPLHF
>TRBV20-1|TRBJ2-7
CSASSPGLAGGTYEQYF
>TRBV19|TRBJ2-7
CASSLSAPSEPYF
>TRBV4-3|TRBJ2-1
CASSPGTGTRNEQFF
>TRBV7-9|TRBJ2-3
CASSVVDQGSDTQDF
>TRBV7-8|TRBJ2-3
CASSFLAGGSDTQYF
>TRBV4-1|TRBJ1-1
CASSQVGGAGETEAFF
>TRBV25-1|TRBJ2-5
CASSEFVQDTPYF
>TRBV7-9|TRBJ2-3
CASSIATQREGRDTQYF
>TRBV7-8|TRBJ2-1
CASSSRDWGNYAEQFF
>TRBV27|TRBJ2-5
CASKAPGLEETQYF